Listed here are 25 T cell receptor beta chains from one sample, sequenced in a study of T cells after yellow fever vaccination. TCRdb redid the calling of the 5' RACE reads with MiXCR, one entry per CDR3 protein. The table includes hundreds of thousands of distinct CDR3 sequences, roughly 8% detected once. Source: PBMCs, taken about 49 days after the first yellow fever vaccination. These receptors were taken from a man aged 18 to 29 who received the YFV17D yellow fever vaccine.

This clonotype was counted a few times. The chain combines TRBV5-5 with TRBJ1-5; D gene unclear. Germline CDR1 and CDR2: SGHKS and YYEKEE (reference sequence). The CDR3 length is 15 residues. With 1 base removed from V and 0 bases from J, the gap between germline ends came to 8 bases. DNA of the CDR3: TGTGCCAGCAGCTTGTATCGGGTTAGCAATCAGCCCCAGCATTTT. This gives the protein CASSLYRVSNQPQHF.

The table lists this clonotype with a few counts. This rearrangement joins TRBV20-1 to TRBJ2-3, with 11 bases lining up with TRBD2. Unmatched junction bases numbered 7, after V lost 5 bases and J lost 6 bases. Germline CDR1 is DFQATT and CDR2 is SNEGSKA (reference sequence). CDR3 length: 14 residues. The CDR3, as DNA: TGCAGTGCTTCTAGCGGGGGGCTTTCGGATACGCAGTATTTT. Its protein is CSASSGGLSDTQYF.

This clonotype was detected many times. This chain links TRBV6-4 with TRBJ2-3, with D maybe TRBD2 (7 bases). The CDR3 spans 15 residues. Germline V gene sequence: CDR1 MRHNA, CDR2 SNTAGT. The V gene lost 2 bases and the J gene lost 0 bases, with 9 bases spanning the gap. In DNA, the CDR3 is TGTGCCAGCAGTGACGGGGGGGCTAGCACAGATACGCAGTATTTT. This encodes CASSDGGASTDTQYF.

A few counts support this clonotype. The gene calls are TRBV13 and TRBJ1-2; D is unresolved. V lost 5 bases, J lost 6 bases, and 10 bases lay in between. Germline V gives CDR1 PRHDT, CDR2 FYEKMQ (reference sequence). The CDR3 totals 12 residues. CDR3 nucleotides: TGTGCCAGCAGCCTTGTTCCCAATGGCTACACCTTC. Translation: CASSLVPNGYTF.

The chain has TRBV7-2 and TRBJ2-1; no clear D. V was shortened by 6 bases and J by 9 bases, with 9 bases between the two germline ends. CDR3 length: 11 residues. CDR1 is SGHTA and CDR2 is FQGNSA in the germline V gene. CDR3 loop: CASRSMGEQFF. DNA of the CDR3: TGTGCCAGCAGGAGCATGGGTGAGCAGTTCTTC.

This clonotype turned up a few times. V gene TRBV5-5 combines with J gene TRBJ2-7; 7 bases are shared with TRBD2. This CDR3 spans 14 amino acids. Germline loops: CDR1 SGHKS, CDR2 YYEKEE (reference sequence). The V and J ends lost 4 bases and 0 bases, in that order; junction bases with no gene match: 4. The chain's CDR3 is CASSPGGGSYEQYF. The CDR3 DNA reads TGTGCCAGCAGCCCTGGCGGGGGCTCCTACGAGCAGTACTTC.

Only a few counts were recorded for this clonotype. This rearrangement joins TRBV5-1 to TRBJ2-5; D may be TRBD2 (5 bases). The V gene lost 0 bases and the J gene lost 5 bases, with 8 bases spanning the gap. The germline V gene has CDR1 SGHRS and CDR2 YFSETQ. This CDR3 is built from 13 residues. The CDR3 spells CASSLASWETQYF. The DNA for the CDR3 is TGCGCCAGCAGCTTGGCTAGCTGGGAGACCCAGTACTTC.

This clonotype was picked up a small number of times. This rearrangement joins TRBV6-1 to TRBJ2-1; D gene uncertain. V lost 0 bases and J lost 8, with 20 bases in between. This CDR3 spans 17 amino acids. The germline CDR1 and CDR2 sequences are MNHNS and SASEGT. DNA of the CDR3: TGTGCCAGCAGTGAAGCTGTGAGCCCCTGGGGATATTATGAGCAGTTCTTC. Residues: CASSEAVSPWGYYEQFF.

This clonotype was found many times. DNA for the CDR3: TGTGCCAGCAGTTACTCACGGGCAACTGTCGGCTACACCTTC. Translating gives CASSYSRATVGYTF. The chain links TRBV6-5 to TRBJ1-2, with D unclear. V shed 0 bases and J shed 8 bases, with 13 bases lying between them. Germline V gene data show CDR1 as MNHEY and CDR2 as SVGAGI. The CDR3 runs 14 residues.

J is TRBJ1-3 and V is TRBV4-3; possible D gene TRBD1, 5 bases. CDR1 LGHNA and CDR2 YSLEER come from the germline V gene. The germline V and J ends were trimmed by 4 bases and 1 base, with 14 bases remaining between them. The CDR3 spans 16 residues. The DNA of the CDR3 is TGCGCCAGCAGCCGCGGGGCCGGGGGATCTGGAAACACCATATATTTT. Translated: CASSRGAGGSGNTIYF.

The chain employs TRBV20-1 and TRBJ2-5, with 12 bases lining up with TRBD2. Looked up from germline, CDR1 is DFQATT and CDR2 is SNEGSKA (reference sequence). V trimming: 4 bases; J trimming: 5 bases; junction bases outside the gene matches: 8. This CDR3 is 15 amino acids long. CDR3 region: CSAKLGLAGWETQYF. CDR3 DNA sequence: TGCAGTGCTAAACTGGGACTAGCGGGTTGGGAGACCCAGTACTTC.

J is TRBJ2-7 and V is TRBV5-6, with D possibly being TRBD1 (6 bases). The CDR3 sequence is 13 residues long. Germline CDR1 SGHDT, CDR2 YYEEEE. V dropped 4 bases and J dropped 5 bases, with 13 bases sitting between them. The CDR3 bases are TGTGCCAGCAGCGTAACAGGGTTCAACGAGCAGTACGTC. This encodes CASSVTGFNEQYV.

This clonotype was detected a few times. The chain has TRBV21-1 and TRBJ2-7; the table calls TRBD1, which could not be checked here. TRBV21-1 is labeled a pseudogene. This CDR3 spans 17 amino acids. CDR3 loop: CARAGYLGGGVDYEQYV. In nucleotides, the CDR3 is TGTGCCCGAGCGGGATATTTAGGGGGGGGCGTCGACTACGAGCAGTACGTC.

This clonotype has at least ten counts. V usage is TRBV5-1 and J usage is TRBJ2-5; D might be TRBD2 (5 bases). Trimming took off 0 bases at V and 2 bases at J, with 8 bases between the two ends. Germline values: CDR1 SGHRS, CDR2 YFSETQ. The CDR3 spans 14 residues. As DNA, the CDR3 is TGCGCCAGCAGCTTGGAAGGGAGACAAGAGACCCAGTACTTC. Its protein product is CASSLEGRQETQYF.

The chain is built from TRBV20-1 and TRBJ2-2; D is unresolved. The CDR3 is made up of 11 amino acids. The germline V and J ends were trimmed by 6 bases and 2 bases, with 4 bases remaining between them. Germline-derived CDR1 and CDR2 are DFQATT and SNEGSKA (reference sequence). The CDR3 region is CSAGNTGELFF. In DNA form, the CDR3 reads TGCAGTGCCGGTAACACCGGGGAGCTGTTTTTT.

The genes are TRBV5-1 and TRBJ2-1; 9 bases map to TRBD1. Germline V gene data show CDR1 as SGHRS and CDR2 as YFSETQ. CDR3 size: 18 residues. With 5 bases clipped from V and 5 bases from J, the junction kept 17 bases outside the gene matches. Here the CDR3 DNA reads TGCGCCAGCAGTCAGGGGACAGGGACTACAAAAACTAACAATGAGCAGTTCTTC. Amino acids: CASSQGTGTTKTNNEQFF. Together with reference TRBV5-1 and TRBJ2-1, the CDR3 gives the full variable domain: KAGVTQTPRYLIKTRGQQVTLSCSPISGHRSVSWYQQTPGQGLQFLFEYFSETQRNKGNFPGRFSGRQFSNSRSEMNVSTLELGDSALYLCASSQGTGTTKTNNEQFFGPGTRLTVL.

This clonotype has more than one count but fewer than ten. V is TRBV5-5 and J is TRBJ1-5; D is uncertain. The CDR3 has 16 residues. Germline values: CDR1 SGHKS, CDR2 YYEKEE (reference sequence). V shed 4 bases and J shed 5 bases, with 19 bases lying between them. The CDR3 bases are TGTGCCAGCAGCCCCTATCTAGAGCGAGTCGATCAGCCCCAGCATTTT. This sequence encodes CASSPYLERVDQPQHF.

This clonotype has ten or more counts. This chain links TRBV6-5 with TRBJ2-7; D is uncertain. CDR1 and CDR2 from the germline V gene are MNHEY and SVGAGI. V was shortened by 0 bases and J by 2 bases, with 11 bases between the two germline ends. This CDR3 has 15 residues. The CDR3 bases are TGTGCCAGCAGTTACTCGTCGACTGGGGCCTACGAGCAGTACTTC. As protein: CASSYSSTGAYEQYF.

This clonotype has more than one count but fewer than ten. CDR3 coding DNA: TGTGCCAGCAGTTACCCACTTCACTCCAGATCACCCCTCCACTTT. This gives the protein CASSYPLHSRSPLHF. The rearrangement links TRBV6-2 or TRBV6-3 to TRBJ1-6; no definite D call. V lost 2 bases and J 10 bases, leaving 15 bases between the germline ends. The CDR3 consists of 15 residues. Germline-derived CDR1 and CDR2 are MNHEY and SVGEGT.

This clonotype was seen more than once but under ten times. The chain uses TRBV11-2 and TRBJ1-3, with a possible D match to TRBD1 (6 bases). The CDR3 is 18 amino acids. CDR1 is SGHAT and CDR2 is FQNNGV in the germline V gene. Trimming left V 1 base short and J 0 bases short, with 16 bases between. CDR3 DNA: TGTGCCAGCAGCTTAGTACCACCTGAGGGGGTCTCTGGAAACACCATATATTTT. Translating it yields CASSLVPPEGVSGNTIYF.

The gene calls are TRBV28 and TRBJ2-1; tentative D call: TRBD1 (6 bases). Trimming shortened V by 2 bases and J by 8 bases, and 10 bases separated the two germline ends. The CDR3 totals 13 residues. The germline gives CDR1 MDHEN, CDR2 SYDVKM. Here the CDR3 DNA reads TGTGCCAGCAGTTTAACAGGGTTCGATGAGCAGTTCTTC. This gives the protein CASSLTGFDEQFF. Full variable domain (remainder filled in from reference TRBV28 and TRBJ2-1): DVKVTQSSRYLVKRTGEKVFLECVQDMDHENMFWYRQDPGLGLRLIYFSYDVKMKEKGDIPEGYSVSREKKERFSLILESASTNQTSMYLCASSLTGFDEQFFGPGTRLTVL.

Here the CDR3 DNA reads TGTGCCAGCAGTGTAGGGACTAGCGGGGTTAATGAGCAGTTCTTC. The encoded protein is CASSVGTSGVNEQFF. The chain carries TRBV27 and TRBJ2-1; 13 bases line up with TRBD2. CDR1 and CDR2 (germline): MNHEY, SMNVEV (reference sequence). The CDR3 is made up of 15 amino acids. The ends lost 5 bases at V and 7 bases at J; junction bases unmatched: 5.

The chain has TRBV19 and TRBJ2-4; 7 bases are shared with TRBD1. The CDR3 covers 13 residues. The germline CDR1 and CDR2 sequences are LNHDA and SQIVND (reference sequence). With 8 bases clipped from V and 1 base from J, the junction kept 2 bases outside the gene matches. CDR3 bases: TGTGCCAGTGAGGACAGGGCCAAAAACATTCAGTACTTC. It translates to CASEDRAKNIQYF.

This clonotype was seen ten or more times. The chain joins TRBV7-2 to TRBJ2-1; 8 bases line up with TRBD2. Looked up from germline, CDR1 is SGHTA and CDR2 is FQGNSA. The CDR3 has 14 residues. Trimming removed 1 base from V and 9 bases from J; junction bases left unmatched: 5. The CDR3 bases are TGTGCCAGCAGCTTAGGGGCGGGGGGTAGTGAGCAGTTCTTC. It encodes CASSLGAGGSEQFF.

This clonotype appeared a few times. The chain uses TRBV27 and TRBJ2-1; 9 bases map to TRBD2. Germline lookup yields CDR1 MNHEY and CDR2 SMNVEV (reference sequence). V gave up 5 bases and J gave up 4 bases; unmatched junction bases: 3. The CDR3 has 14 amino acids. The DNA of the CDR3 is TGTGCCAGCAGTACGGGACTAGCTTACAATGAGCAGTTCTTC. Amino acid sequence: CASSTGLAYNEQFF.